This T cell receptor beta chain is drawn from a study of technical replicates of blood from four donors. Only in-frame clones appear in the TCRdb table, and some are missing; sequencing was by immunoSEQ multiplex PCR. The table lists just under 60,000 clones, about 95% of them singletons. Sequencing used PBMCs. This receptor was taken from a human donor in good health. Some clones in this sample may be carry-over from other donors' samples.

Here the CDR3 reads CASSLGGGGGARSTDTQYF. In nucleotides, the CDR3 is TGTGCCAGCAGCTTAGGGGGGGGTGGCGGAGCCCGGAGCACAGATACGCAGTATTTT. The chain recombines TRBV7-9 with TRBJ2-3; 7 bases match TRBD2. CDR1 and CDR2 from the germline V gene are SEHNR and FQNEAQ (reference sequence). V shed 1 base and J 0 bases; nucleotides not matched to a gene: 13. The CDR3 runs to 19 residues.